The next 13 T cell receptor beta chains were all read from a single sample in a study of spatial heterogeneity in lung cancer. These receptors have no known antigen. Overall study findings and caveats: Counts of expanded intratumoral alpha and beta TCRs tracked tumor mutation counts.

Time point indicated: sample taken at primary tumor resection. Each CDR3 protein gets one entry after TCRdb re-called the 5' RACE reads with MiXCR. The sample consists of around 9,300 distinct CDR3 sequences, 45% to 65% of them appearing once. This specimen was lung tumor tissue, taken at surgery. Receptors were obtained from a female donor with early-stage non-small cell lung cancer.

This clonotype was seen a few times. Since it is a stray read in a library aimed at alpha chains, this beta chain has a size that is not meaningful. CDR3: CASGRGTQYF. CDR3 DNA: TGTGCCAGCGGCCGGGGGACCCAGTACTTC. The J gene is TRBJ2-5, the V gene TRBV7-2, with D possibly matching TRBD2 (5 bases). Trimming cost V 8 bases and J 7 bases, with 8 bases left between them. The CDR3 contains 10 residues. Germline V gene lookup returns CDR1 SGHTA and CDR2 FQGNSA.

This clonotype was seen only once. This beta chain represents an off-target read in a library built for alpha chains; its size is of limited meaning. The chain recombines TRBV5-4 with TRBJ2-3; D may be TRBD1 or TRBD2 (5 bases each). Germline V gene lookup returns CDR1 SGHNT and CDR2 YYREEE (reference sequence). The CDR3 covers 11 residues. V was cut by 4 bases and J by 5 bases, with 5 bases left in between. The CDR3 protein is CASSGGDTQYF. CDR3 in DNA: TGTGCCAGCAGCGGGGGAGATACGCAGTATTTT.

A word on this clonotype: Within a library made for alpha chains, this beta chain is off target, and its count is uninformative. The chain carries TRBV28 and TRBJ2-5, with D uncertain. The CDR3 covers 14 residues. Trimming pared 2 bases from V and 1 base from J, leaving 8 bases between. CDR1 and CDR2 from the germline V gene are MDHEN and SYDVKM. The DNA of the CDR3 is TGTGCCAGCAGTTTAGGTGGAACCCAAGAGACCCAGTACTTC. This gives the protein CASSLGGTQETQYF. Together with reference TRBV28 and TRBJ2-5, the CDR3 gives the full variable domain: DVKVTQSSRYLVKRTGEKVFLECVQDMDHENMFWYRQDPGLGLRLIYFSYDVKMKEKGDIPEGYSVSREKKERFSLILESASTNQTSMYLCASSLGGTQETQYFGPGTRLLVL.

This clonotype was found once. This beta chain represents an off-target read in a library built for alpha chains; its size is of limited meaning. The J gene is TRBJ1-5, the V gene TRBV7-9, with D unclear. Germline assignment: CDR1 SEHNR and CDR2 FQNEAQ (reference sequence). The CDR3 sequence is 14 residues long. V was clipped by 5 bases and J by 0 bases, with 8 bases between them. Here the CDR3 DNA reads TGTGCCAGCAGCCCCGGGCCTAGCAATCAGCCCCAGCATTTT. It yields the protein CASSPGPSNQPQHF.

Concerning this clonotype itself: Found in a library prepared for alpha chains, this beta chain is an off-target read, and its abundance has little meaning. The rearrangement uses TRBV11-1 and TRBJ2-1; either TRBD1 or TRBD2 may supply D (5 bases each). CDR3 length: 17 residues. Germline CDR1 and CDR2: SGHAT and FQDESV (reference sequence). V was clipped by 1 base and J by 9 bases, with 22 bases between them. CDR3 nucleotides: TGTGCCAGCAGCTTAGTCTTGACGGGGACGGATGACAGTGAGCAGTTCTTC. As protein: CASSLVLTGTDDSEQFF.

Comment on this clonotype: The size of this beta chain means little, since it is a stray read in a library made for alpha chains. This chain uses TRBV5-1 with TRBJ2-3, with D maybe TRBD1 (6 bases). The CDR3 runs to 18 residues. CDR1 SGHRS and CDR2 YFSETQ come from the germline V gene. Trimming cost V 2 bases and J 2 bases, with 21 bases left between them. The CDR3 loop is CASSFTGIGSYTTDTQYF. DNA of the CDR3: TGCGCCAGCAGCTTTACAGGGATTGGGAGCTACACCACAGATACGCAGTATTTT.

About this clonotype itself: This beta chain was picked up by a library intended for alpha chains and is off target, so its count carries little meaning. This chain connects TRBV20-1 to TRBJ2-5, with D uncertain. This CDR3 has 13 residues. CDR1 is DFQATT, CDR2 SNEGSKA, per germline (reference sequence). Trimming pared 1 base from V and 5 bases from J, leaving 11 bases between. The CDR3: CSARADMLETQYF. CDR3 sequence (DNA): TGCAGTGCTAGAGCCGACATGCTGGAGACCCAGTACTTC.

Turning to this clonotype: The size of this beta chain means little, since it is a stray read in a library made for alpha chains. J is TRBJ1-1 and V is TRBV4-3, with TRBD1 matching 7 bases. Trimming at V came to 3 bases and at J to 6 bases, leaving 10 bases not matched to a gene. Germline values: CDR1 LGHNA, CDR2 YSLEER. The CDR3 contains 15 residues. The CDR3: CASSQDLQGLPEAFF. In DNA form, the CDR3 reads TGCGCCAGCAGCCAGGACCTACAGGGGCTCCCTGAAGCTTTCTTT.

A remark on this clonotype: This beta chain is a stray read from a library made for alpha chains; its abundance is not meaningful. The V call is TRBV7-2, the J call TRBJ2-3; D gene unclear. CDR3 length: 12 amino acids. Germline CDR1 is SGHTA and CDR2 is FQGNSA. Trimming removed 2 bases at V and 5 bases at J, with 5 bases between. The CDR3 is CASSLSRDTQYF. The CDR3 DNA reads TGTGCCAGCAGCTTATCTAGAGATACGCAGTATTTT.

Notes on this clonotype: This beta chain is a stray read from a library made for alpha chains; its abundance is not meaningful. This chain uses TRBV28 with TRBJ1-3; D gene uncertain. Germline assignment: CDR1 MDHEN and CDR2 SYDVKM. Deletions cut 5 bases from V and 0 bases from J, with 11 bases between. The CDR3 loop spans 15 amino acids. CDR3 bases: TGTGCCAGCAGTGACGACACCAACTCTGGAAACACCATATATTTT. This gives the protein CASSDDTNSGNTIYF.

Regarding this clonotype: This beta chain was picked up by a library intended for alpha chains and is off target, so its count carries little meaning. This chain joins TRBV5-1 and TRBJ2-3; possible D gene TRBD2, 6 bases. V was cut by 4 bases and J by 2 bases, with 14 bases left in between. Germline values: CDR1 SGHRS, CDR2 YFSETQ. CDR3 length: 15 residues. The CDR3 DNA reads as TGCGCCAGCAGCCCGAGGGGAGGAGACACAGATACGCAGTATTTT. Translation gives CASSPRGGDTDTQYF.

Comments on this clonotype: This beta chain represents an off-target read in a library built for alpha chains; its size is of limited meaning. The genes are TRBV27 and TRBJ2-7; TRBD1 agrees at 11 bases. The junction had 8 bases not matched to a gene; V was cut back by 5 bases and J by 2 bases. Germline values: CDR1 MNHEY, CDR2 SMNVEV (reference sequence). This CDR3 has 16 amino acids. CDR3 protein: CASSQRPGQGAYEQYF. The CDR3 coding sequence is TGTGCCAGCAGTCAGCGTCCGGGACAGGGGGCCTACGAGCAGTACTTC.

As for this clonotype: Little can be read into the size of this beta chain, an off-target read in a library designed for alpha chains. This rearrangement joins TRBV12-3 or TRBV12-4 to TRBJ2-1; possibly TRBD1 for D (6 bases). V was pared by 5 bases and J by 6 bases, with 17 bases between. The CDR3 runs 15 residues. CDR3 sequence reads: CASSIRRGMSNEQFF. The CDR3 bases are TGTGCCAGCAGTATACGAAGGGGGATGAGCAATGAGCAGTTCTTC.